The T cell receptor beta chain under discussion was sequenced for a study of blood T cell repertoires in COVID-19. The table came from immunoSEQ multiplex PCR; TCRdb's copy has only in-frame clones and leaves some out. Here the sample spans approximately 200,000 clones, roughly 80% being singletons. CDR1 SGDLS and CDR2 YYNGEE come from the germline V gene. The germline V and J ends were trimmed by 0 bases and 4 bases, with 10 bases remaining between them. The CDR3 consists of 14 residues. This clone was observed once. The receptor's source is a human donor in a cohort sampled during active COVID-19. J is TRBJ2-5 and V is TRBV9; the D gene is possibly TRBD2 (5 bases). Source material: peripheral blood. The CDR3 sequence: CASSVEVGAETQYF. DNA for the CDR3: TGTGCCAGCAGCGTAGAAGTGGGAGCAGAGACCCAGTACTTC.